The 7 T cell receptor beta chains below come from one sample, sequenced in a study of T cell changes during pregnancy in multiple sclerosis. TCRdb's table, derived via immunoSEQ multiplex PCR, lists solely in-frame clones and lacks some. Of tens of thousands of clones listed, 90% are singletons. This specimen was CD8+ T cells from peripheral blood mononuclear cells, taken before pregnancy. These receptor sequences come from a female donor with multiple sclerosis, enrolled in a pregnancy study.

This sequence joins TRBV10-3 and TRBJ2-7; the D gene is possibly TRBD2 (5 bases). The CDR3 loop spans 14 amino acids. V lost 0 bases, J lost 3 bases, and 9 bases lay in between. CDR1 ENHRY and CDR2 SYGVKD come from the germline V gene. Written as DNA, the CDR3 is TGTGCCATCAGTGAGTCGCTAGCCAACTACGAGCAGTACTTC. Its protein product is CAISESLANYEQYF.

The chain carries TRBV11-2 and TRBJ2-7, with 9 positions matching TRBD1. CDR1 and CDR2 (germline): SGHAT, FQNNGV. Trimming took 4 bases from V and 5 from J; bases not matched to a gene: 9. CDR3 length: 15 residues. The CDR3 nucleotides are TGTGCCAGCAGCTACACCGGGACAGGGTTCCACGAGCAGTACTTC. Its protein is CASSYTGTGFHEQYF. The entire variable domain, with the rest obtained from reference TRBV11-2 and TRBJ2-7, is as follows: EAGVAQSPRYKIIEKRQSVAFWCNPISGHATLYWYQQILGQGPKLLIQFQNNGVVDDSQLPKDRFSAERLKGVDSTLKIQPAKLEDSAVYLCASSYTGTGFHEQYFGPGTRLTVT.

This chain connects TRBV4-1 to TRBJ2-7; D perhaps matches TRBD2 (5 bases). Trimming removed 1 base at V and 7 bases at J, with 11 bases between. The germline V gene encodes CDR1 MGHRA and CDR2 YSYEKL. The CDR3 is 13 amino acids. This CDR3 is CASSQVSRDEQYF. CDR3 bases: TGCGCCAGCAGCCAAGTTAGCCGGGATGAGCAGTACTTC.

The V gene is TRBV4-3, the J gene TRBJ2-3; 11 bases match TRBD2. This CDR3 region has 19 residues. Germline CDR1 reads LGHNA; CDR2 reads YSLEER. V lost 0 bases to trimming and J lost 2 bases; unmatched junction nucleotides: 10. CDR3 residues: CASSQDPSPSGGTTDTQYF. The CDR3 coding sequence is TGCGCCAGCAGCCAAGACCCCTCCCCTAGCGGGGGGACCACAGATACGCAGTATTTT.

V is TRBV9 and J is TRBJ2-7; TRBD1 might be the D (6 bases). V was clipped by 3 bases and J by 6 bases, with 16 bases between them. The CDR3 runs to 14 residues. CDR1 is SGDLS and CDR2 is YYNGEE in the germline V gene. CDR3 bases: TGTGCCAGCAGCGCTAACAGGGAAGGAGGCGAGCAGTACTTC. Translation: CASSANREGGEQYF.

This clone came up once. The genes are TRBV27 and TRBJ1-1; TRBD1 matches 8 bases. CDR3 size: 15 residues. V shed 5 bases and J 5 bases; nucleotides not matched to a gene: 10. The germline V gene encodes CDR1 MNHEY and CDR2 SMNVEV (reference sequence). The CDR3 sequence is CASSLDTGGRTEAFF. The CDR3 nucleotides read TGTGCCAGCAGTCTAGATACAGGGGGGAGGACTGAAGCTTTCTTT.

This chain uses TRBV6-5 with TRBJ2-6; D possibly corresponds to TRBD2 (5 bases). V was cut by 2 bases and J by 1 base, with 9 bases left in between. The CDR3 extends over 16 amino acids. Germline CDR1 MNHEY, CDR2 SVGAGI. CDR3 coding DNA: TGTGCCAGCAGTTACGGGGAGCGGTCTGGGGCCAACGTCCTGACTTTC. It translates to CASSYGERSGANVLTF.